A selection of T cell receptor beta chains follows, all from one sample in a study of OX40 agonist ivuxolimab in advanced cancers. Sequenced by immunoSEQ multiplex PCR; TCRdb stores in-frame clones only, minus some. In the table there are tens of thousands of clones, roughly 90% of which are singletons. The sequencing used CD4+ or CD8+ T cells sorted from blood, collected in a trial of the OX40 agonist ivuxolimab. The source of these receptors is an adult with an advanced solid tumor such as melanoma, head and neck, liver or kidney cancer. Both conserved end residues are part of each CDR3. Fields, in order: D gene, J gene, V gene, clone size, CDR3 DNA, CDR3 protein. The D gene is left open where the match is weak. The size field is filled for only some rows; it gives once, few, many or a size class.

d_gene: TRBD1; j_gene: TRBJ2-7; v_gene: TRBV5-1; abundance: few; CDR3nt: TGCGCCAGCAGCTTGGGAGCTATCCAGGGGGCCTCCAACGAGCAGTACTTC; CDR3aa: CASSLGAIQGASNEQYF
d_gene: TRBD1; j_gene: TRBJ1-1; v_gene: TRBV18; abundance: NA; CDR3nt: TGTGCCAGCTTATCCGGACAGGGTGTAACTGAAGCTTTCTTT; CDR3aa: CASLSGQGVTEAFF
d_gene: NA; j_gene: TRBJ2-5; v_gene: TRBV5-4; abundance: NA; CDR3nt: TGTGCCATCCCATGGGGGGGGCGGGGGCAAGAGACCCAGTACTTC; CDR3aa: CAIPWGGRGQETQYF
d_gene: TRBD2; j_gene: TRBJ2-7; v_gene: TRBV7-2; abundance: NA; CDR3nt: TGTGCCAGCAGCTCCAGCCGGCTAGCGGGAGGTCGGTACTTC; CDR3aa: CASSSSRLAGGRYF
d_gene: TRBD2; j_gene: TRBJ2-3; v_gene: TRBV9; abundance: NA; CDR3nt: TGTGCCAGCTCTAGCGGGAGCCTACGGGGTACAGATACGCAGTATTTT; CDR3aa: CASSSGSLRGTDTQYF
d_gene: TRBD1; j_gene: TRBJ2-7; v_gene: TRBV18; abundance: NA; CDR3nt: TGTGCCAGCTCACCAACAACAGGGGGATCCTTCTACGAGCAGTACTTC; CDR3aa: CASSPTTGGSFYEQYF
d_gene: NA; j_gene: TRBJ2-7; v_gene: TRBV6-5; abundance: NA; CDR3nt: TGTGCCAGCAGGAGGGCCGCGTACGAGCAGTACTTC; CDR3aa: CASRRAAYEQYF
d_gene: TRBD1; j_gene: TRBJ2-2; v_gene: TRBV4-2; abundance: NA; CDR3nt: TGTGCCAGCAGCCAAGATGGGCGGACAGGGGGCAACACCGGGGAGCTGTTTTTT; CDR3aa: CASSQDGRTGGNTGELFF
d_gene: TRBD1; j_gene: TRBJ2-5; v_gene: TRBV7-2; abundance: NA; CDR3nt: TGTGCCAGCAGCTCGGACAGGGGGGAGACCCAGTACTTC; CDR3aa: CASSSDRGETQYF
d_gene: NA; j_gene: TRBJ2-7; v_gene: TRBV7-9; abundance: NA; CDR3nt: TGTGCCAGCAGCTTAGTAGGACTTACCTACGAGCAGTACTTC; CDR3aa: CASSLVGLTYEQYF
d_gene: NA; j_gene: TRBJ1-5; v_gene: TRBV5-1; abundance: few; CDR3nt: TGCGCCAGCAGCTTGACCACCGGACAGCCCCAGCATTTT; CDR3aa: CASSLTTGQPQHF
d_gene: NA; j_gene: TRBJ2-3; v_gene: TRBV27; abundance: once; CDR3nt: TGTGCCAGCAGTTTACACCCCAGGGGAGATACGCAGTATTTT; CDR3aa: CASSLHPRGDTQYF
d_gene: TRBD2; j_gene: TRBJ2-5; v_gene: TRBV28; abundance: NA; CDR3nt: TGTGCCAGCAGTTCCAGGACTAGCGGGTTCCAAGAGACCCAGTACTTC; CDR3aa: CASSSRTSGFQETQYF
d_gene: TRBD1; j_gene: TRBJ1-5; v_gene: TRBV28; abundance: once; CDR3nt: TGTGCCAGCAAGGCAGGGGGTTACGGGAATCAGCCCCAGCATTTT; CDR3aa: CASKAGGYGNQPQHF
d_gene: TRBD2; j_gene: TRBJ2-7; v_gene: TRBV6-5; abundance: NA; CDR3nt: TGTGCCAGCAGTACCCGACTAGCATGGGGCGAGCAGTACTTC; CDR3aa: CASSTRLAWGEQYF
d_gene: NA; j_gene: TRBJ2-7; v_gene: TRBV15; abundance: NA; CDR3nt: TGTGCCACCAGCAGTCGGGGTTCCTGGGGCGAGCAGTACTTC; CDR3aa: CATSSRGSWGEQYF
d_gene: NA; j_gene: TRBJ2-5; v_gene: TRBV9; abundance: NA; CDR3nt: TGTGCCAGCAGCCCAGATGGGGGAGAAGAGACCCAGTACTTC; CDR3aa: CASSPDGGEETQYF
d_gene: NA; j_gene: TRBJ1-4; v_gene: TRBV2; abundance: NA; CDR3nt: TGTGCCAGCAGTGGGCAGCATCCAACTAATGAAAAACTGTTTTTT; CDR3aa: CASSGQHPTNEKLFF
d_gene: TRBD1; j_gene: TRBJ2-7; v_gene: TRBV7-2; abundance: NA; CDR3nt: TGTGCCAGCAGCGCAGGGACAGGCTGGAGCTACGAGCAGTACTTC; CDR3aa: CASSAGTGWSYEQYF
d_gene: NA; j_gene: TRBJ1-1; v_gene: TRBV27; abundance: NA; CDR3nt: TGTGCCAGCCGATGGGGGGGGCGCGGCACTGAAGCTTTCTTT; CDR3aa: CASRWGGRGTEAFF
d_gene: NA; j_gene: TRBJ2-2; v_gene: TRBV27; abundance: NA; CDR3nt: TGTGCCAGCAGTTTAGGGCCGGTCACCGGGGAGCTGTTTTTT; CDR3aa: CASSLGPVTGELFF
d_gene: NA; j_gene: TRBJ1-1; v_gene: TRBV9; abundance: NA; CDR3nt: TGTGCCAGCAGCGTAAAGTCGGGCACTGAAGCTTTCTTT; CDR3aa: CASSVKSGTEAFF